These 4 T cell receptor beta chains were sequenced from one sample in a study of T-cell reconstitution after alpha-beta-depleted transplantation in children. Using unique molecular identifiers, the investigators prepared the TCRbeta library. Using its own MiXCR run on the PCR reads, TCRdb lists one record per CDR3 protein. The data contain under 750,000 distinct CDR3 sequences, 23% of them seen just once; the ten biggest clones take up 11% to 15%. Here the sequenced sample was PBMCs, mostly from graft donor cells, taken 360 days after TCRalphabeta/CD19-depleted stem cell transplant. These receptors came from a boy under three years old who had a stem cell transplant for acute myeloid leukemia, so the T cells may come from the graft donor.

This clonotype came up many times. The chain has TRBV18 and TRBJ2-2, with 9 bases matching TRBD2. Germline V gene lookup returns CDR1 KGHSH and CDR2 LQKENI. The CDR3 is made up of 16 amino acids. The ends lost 6 bases at V and 0 bases at J; junction bases unmatched: 5. The CDR3 loop is CASSRQREANTGELFF. CDR3 nucleotides: TGTGCCAGCTCCCGCCAGCGGGAGGCGAACACCGGGGAGCTGTTTTTT. The full variable domain, with the rest looked up from reference TRBV18 and TRBJ2-2, is NAGVMQNPRHLVRRRGQEARLRCSPMKGHSHVYWYRQLPEEGLKFMVYLQKENIIDESGMPKERFSAEFPKEGPSILRIQQVVRGDSAAYFCASSRQREANTGELFFGEGSRLTVL.

CDR3 bases: TGTGCCAGCAGCTCCCTAGCGGTGCCTATGTACAATGAGCAGTTCTTC. Its protein is CASSSLAVPMYNEQFF. The chain is built from TRBV7-2 and TRBJ2-1; the match to TRBD2 covers 7 bases. The CDR3 contains 16 residues. The germline V gene has CDR1 SGHTA and CDR2 FQGNSA. V lost 4 bases to trimming and J lost 4 bases; unmatched junction nucleotides: 10.

The chain carries TRBV15 and TRBJ2-3; 7 bases map to TRBD1. The CDR3 has 13 amino acids. V gave up 1 base and J gave up 6 bases; unmatched junction bases: 1. Germline V gives CDR1 LNHNV, CDR2 YYDKDF (reference sequence). The chain's CDR3 is CATSRGTGDTQYF. For the CDR3, the DNA is TGTGCCACCAGCAGAGGGACAGGTGATACGCAGTATTTT.

Many counts were recorded for this clonotype. The chain has TRBV30 and TRBJ1-2; unclear D gene. The germline CDR1 and CDR2 sequences are GTSNPN and SVGIG (reference sequence). This CDR3 has 12 residues. V lost 2 bases to trimming and J lost 8 bases, with 12 bases between them. CDR3 region: CAWSYLGGGYTF. The CDR3 nucleotides read TGTGCCTGGAGTTATCTGGGTGGAGGCTACACCTTC.